This T cell receptor (beta chain) was identified during a study of beta chain features in type 1 diabetes. Study-level results: The naive, central memory and Treg TCRB repertoires of patients appeared to be more similar to one another than those of healthy donors.

Of note for this clone: As yet, its antigen is unknown.

Every donor provided one heparinised blood draw, which averaged approximately 120 mL. The ends were cut back, 9 bases at V and 4 bases at J, with 10 bases in the middle. The CDR3 contains 13 residues. In germline, CDR1 is MNHNY, CDR2 SVGAGI (reference sequence). Investigators reverse transcribed all isolated RNA, so they sequenced expressed TCRB transcripts. Generated by immunoSEQ multiplex PCR, the TCRdb table keeps only in-frame clones and is missing some. Counted here are a few hundred thousand clones, about 18% occurring once; the ten biggest clones make up 0.044%. The sequence derives from a young woman in good health. The rearrangement joins TRBV6-6 to TRBJ1-6; no reliable D call. The sample consisted of naive CD4+ T cells from blood. The CDR3 protein is CASRRIYNSPLHF. CDR3 nucleotides: TGTGCCAGTCGCAGGATTTATAATTCACCCCTCCACTTT.